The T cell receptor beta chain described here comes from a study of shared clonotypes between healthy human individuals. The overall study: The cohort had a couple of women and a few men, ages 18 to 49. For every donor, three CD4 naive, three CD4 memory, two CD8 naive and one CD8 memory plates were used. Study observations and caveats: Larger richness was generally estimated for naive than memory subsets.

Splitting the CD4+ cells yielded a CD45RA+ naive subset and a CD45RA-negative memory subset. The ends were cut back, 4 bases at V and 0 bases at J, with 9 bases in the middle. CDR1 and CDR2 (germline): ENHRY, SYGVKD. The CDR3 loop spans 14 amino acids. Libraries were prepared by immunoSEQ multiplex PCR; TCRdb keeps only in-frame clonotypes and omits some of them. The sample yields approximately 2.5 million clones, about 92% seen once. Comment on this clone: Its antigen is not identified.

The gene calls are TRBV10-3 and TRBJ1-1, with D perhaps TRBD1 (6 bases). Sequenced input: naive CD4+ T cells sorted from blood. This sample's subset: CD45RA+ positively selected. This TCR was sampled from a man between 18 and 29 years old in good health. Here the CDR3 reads CAISAGGVNTEAFF. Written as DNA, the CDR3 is TGTGCCATCAGTGCCGGGGGCGTGAACACTGAAGCTTTCTTT.